This T cell receptor (beta chain) was documented in a study of T cell responses to AZD1222 COVID-19 vaccine. Overall study results and limits: The breadth and depth of Spike-specific TCRs increased once two AZD1222 doses had been given. Donor demographics were predominantly white British with a female majority; clonal diversity may be underestimated. Every sample of the repertoires postdated the peak T cell response. Close to half of all spike-specific TCRs reportedly target regions of the variants that are unmutated.

Details on this clone: No antigen is known for it.

Germline V gives CDR1 SGHTA, CDR2 FQGNSA. Between the trimmed V and J ends, which lost 0 bases and 2 bases, there was a span of 10 bases. The CDR3 is 15 residues long. Sequencing used immunoSEQ multiplex PCR; TCRdb keeps in-frame clones, though not all of them. Of about 140,000 clones detected, around 90% appear once; the ten largest clones hold around 8%. This receptor was obtained from an adult who received the MenACWY meningococcal vaccine as a control. This chain joins TRBV7-2 and TRBJ2-5; D not certain. This material consisted of peripheral blood, taken 28 days after the second dose of the MenACWY control vaccine. CDR3 sequence (DNA): TGTGCCAGCAGCTTAGCGTCCCAGGTACAAGAGACCCAGTACTTC. Translation gives CASSLASQVQETQYF.